The clone carrying this T cell receptor (beta chain) was observed a few times. Its cognate antigen is unknown. Most PBMC samples had around 480 ng input DNA in six replicates. Produced via immunoSEQ multiplex PCR; TCRdb's table is partial and in-frame only. The sample lists some 15,000 clones, about 67% occurring once. The source of the sample is a study of neoadjuvant anti-PD-1 for oral cavity cancer. Background on the study: Before surgery, most patients got three to four biweekly 3 mg/kg nivolumab doses.

Overall study findings and caveats: TCR analyses covered only a few patients per response group.

Germline V gives CDR1 MNHNY, CDR2 SVGAGI (reference sequence). The CDR3 is 13 residues long. The V end was cut by 6 bases, the J end by 3 bases, with 12 bases between. This sequence originates from a person aged 35 to 85 with oral cavity squamous cell carcinoma. The chain joins TRBV6-6 to TRBJ2-7, with D perhaps matching TRBD2 (6 bases). Specimen: PBMCs, collected before nivolumab (anti-PD-1) treatment. DNA for the CDR3: TGTGCCAGCAGCATGGGACTCGTCTACGAGCAGTACTTC. It translates to CASSMGLVYEQYF.